This T cell receptor beta chain came from a study of blood T cell repertoires in COVID-19 (dated by TCRdb to the early 2020s). Turning to the overall study: Samples covering the acute and convalescent phases of COVID-19 were provided by collaborators in the United States, Italy and Spain. Subjects who had been exposed to COVID-19, were actively infected with it, or had recovered from it provided the deeply sampled blood TCRbeta repertoires that made up the dataset. The prospective study material was composed of cDNA or gDNA derived from T cells, B-cell-depleted T cells, or PBMCs. The repertoires were made available in a free public database intended to serve as a resource for research on the immune response to SARS-CoV-2. Samples came from the ongoing ImmuneRACE study (first 160 participants) plus 1,254 subjects from 6 global collaborators. HLA class I and class II types, where available, came from metadata supplied by the sample provider rather than from assay-based typing. The sample metadata nearly always contained a de-identified subject ID, COVID-19 status, age in years and sex. The investigation overall reported the following: The quantity of clinical and demographic metadata differed by source and by participant and was supplied without curation.

TCRbeta CDR3 regions were amplified from genomic DNA using the immunoSEQ Assay, a bias-controlled multiplex PCR. For the original study's pipeline: Nucleated cell counts per sample were estimated from amplification of reference gene primers within the assay. Sequence reads were collapsed and filtered to measure the absolute abundance of every unique TCRbeta CDR3 rearrangement. For each sample, productive Simpson clonality was calculated as the square root of Simpson's diversity index across productive rearrangements. Imported from immuneACCESS, the table was reduced by TCRdb to in-frame sequences with V and J called. These copies leave out some clones; in studies compared against another copy, an unresolved V gene accounts for under half, and the cause of the remainder is not known. The DNA gave D and trimming, while V, J and clone size come from that table. The sample includes under 95,000 clones, with approximately 87% observed a single time. The top ten clones comprise 9.5% to 12% of the sample.

The collaborating institutions used their own protocols to collect whole blood in K2EDTA tubes. Collaborator samples were shipped for TCRbeta analysis as frozen whole blood, isolated PBMCs, or DNA extracted from either sample type. Remarks on this clone: The target of this receptor is not known. No base quality values were provided; no much bigger clone lies one nucleotide off.

The origin of this receptor is a human donor in a cohort sampled during active COVID-19. Sequences were obtained from peripheral blood.

The sequence in DNA is TGTGCCAGCAGCCGAACACAGGGGTCAGCTTTCTTT. Translated, it reads CASSRTQGSAFF. This receptor chain uses TRBV11-3 and TRBJ1-1, with 7 bases matching TRBD1. Inclusive of the bounding cysteine and phenylalanine, the CDR3 is 12 residues long. The only DNA kept is the CDR3, 36 bases in frame from the first base. Trimming leaves V shorter by 5 bases and J shorter by 10 bases, with the junction holding 7 bases beyond the gene matches. Via the germline V gene, CDR1 is SGHNT and CDR2 YENEEA.